One and the same sample provided the 9 T cell receptor beta chains below, sequenced in a study of T cell repertoires in cytomegalovirus infection. No antigens are known for them. TCRdb passed the reads through MiXCR, listing each CDR3 protein once. The sample consists of roughly 500,000 distinct CDR3 sequences, roughly a third of them appearing once. This specimen was cultured PBMCs, taken from culture after CMV antigen stimulation. Every receptor here comes from a human donor in good health (CMV status not recorded). Some clones in this sample may be carry-over from other donors' samples.

This sequence joins TRBV2 and TRBJ2-7; 10 nucleotides align to TRBD2. The trim removed 7 bases at V and 0 bases at J, leaving 12 bases unmatched. Germline loops: CDR1 SNHLY, CDR2 FYNNEI. The CDR3 extends over 17 amino acids. This CDR3 is CASTHGSGRSSSYEQYV. The DNA of the CDR3 is TGTGCCAGCACCCACGGTAGCGGGAGGTCGAGCTCCTACGAGCAGTACGTC.

Only one count was recorded for this clonotype. The V and J genes are TRBV30 and TRBJ1-2; tentative D call: TRBD1 (6 bases). V gave up 2 bases and J gave up 4 bases, with 14 bases separating them. The CDR3 contains 14 residues. The germline CDR1 and CDR2 sequences are GTSNPN and SVGIG (reference sequence). In nucleotides, the CDR3 is TGTGCCTGGAGTCCGAACAGGGCATCCTATGGCTACACCTTC. It encodes CAWSPNRASYGYTF.

This chain uses TRBV7-2 with TRBJ2-7; 14 positions agree with TRBD2. This CDR3 region has 16 residues. The junction had 7 bases not matched to a gene; V was cut back by 5 bases and J by 4 bases. Germline loops: CDR1 SGHTA, CDR2 FQGNSA. The CDR3 is CASSLSGTSGSYEQYV. CDR3 nucleotides: TGTGCCAGCAGCCTGAGCGGGACTAGCGGGAGTTACGAGCAGTACGTC.

The table lists this clonotype with a count of one. The rearrangement joins TRBV25-1 to TRBJ1-1; no definite D call. Trimming shortened V by 2 bases and J by 11 bases, and 15 bases separated the two germline ends. The CDR3 contains 13 residues. Germline V gives CDR1 MGHDK, CDR2 SYGVNS. This CDR3 is CASSENGRRWAFF. In DNA, the CDR3 is TGTGCCAGCAGTGAAAACGGCAGGAGGTGGGCTTTCTTT.

The V and J genes are TRBV10-3 and TRBJ2-3, with D unclear. The V end was cut by 0 bases, the J end by 2 bases, with 3 bases between. This CDR3 comprises 13 residues. CDR1 is ENHRY and CDR2 is SYGVKD in the germline V gene. The CDR3 here is CAISESVTDTQYF. CDR3 in DNA: TGTGCCATCAGTGAGTCTGTCACAGATACGCAGTATTTT.

The chain recombines TRBV28 with TRBJ2-7; 11 bases fit TRBD2. Per the germline V gene, CDR1 is MDHEN and CDR2 is SYDVKM. V lost 2 bases to trimming and J lost 3 bases; unmatched junction nucleotides: 6. The CDR3 contains 16 residues. CDR3 residues: CASSLPRLAGGYEQYF. The CDR3 DNA is TGTGCCAGCAGTTTACCCCGCCTAGCGGGAGGCTACGAGCAGTACTTC.

This chain connects TRBV11-2 to TRBJ2-7; TRBD2 matches 9 bases. The CDR3 extends over 14 amino acids. Trimming removed 1 base from V and 6 bases from J; junction bases left unmatched: 4. Germline assignment: CDR1 SGHAT and CDR2 FQNNGV. CDR3 in DNA: TGTGCCAGCAGCTTAGTTAGCGGGAGTGGCGAGCAGTACGTC. Translated: CASSLVSGSGEQYV.

This clonotype is a singleton in its sample. A junction boundary mismatches the germline segment, possibly from a read error. This chain connects TRBV7-8 to TRBJ2-7; D is uncertain. CDR1 is SGHVS and CDR2 is FQNEAQ in the germline V gene. CDR3 size: 15 residues. The CDR3 bases are TGTGCCACCAGCTTAGGGCCCAGACCGACCTACGAGCAGTACTTC. Translating it yields CATSLGPRPTYEQYF.

This clonotype was counted many times. The chain employs TRBV7-2 and TRBJ2-7; the D is unclear. CDR3 size: 12 residues. Trimming pared 4 bases from V and 6 bases from J, leaving 10 bases between. CDR1 SGHTA and CDR2 FQGNSA come from the germline V gene. The CDR3 DNA sequence: TGTGCCAGCAGCTCCCCCGCCGCCGAGCAGTACTTC. It codes for CASSSPAAEQYF.